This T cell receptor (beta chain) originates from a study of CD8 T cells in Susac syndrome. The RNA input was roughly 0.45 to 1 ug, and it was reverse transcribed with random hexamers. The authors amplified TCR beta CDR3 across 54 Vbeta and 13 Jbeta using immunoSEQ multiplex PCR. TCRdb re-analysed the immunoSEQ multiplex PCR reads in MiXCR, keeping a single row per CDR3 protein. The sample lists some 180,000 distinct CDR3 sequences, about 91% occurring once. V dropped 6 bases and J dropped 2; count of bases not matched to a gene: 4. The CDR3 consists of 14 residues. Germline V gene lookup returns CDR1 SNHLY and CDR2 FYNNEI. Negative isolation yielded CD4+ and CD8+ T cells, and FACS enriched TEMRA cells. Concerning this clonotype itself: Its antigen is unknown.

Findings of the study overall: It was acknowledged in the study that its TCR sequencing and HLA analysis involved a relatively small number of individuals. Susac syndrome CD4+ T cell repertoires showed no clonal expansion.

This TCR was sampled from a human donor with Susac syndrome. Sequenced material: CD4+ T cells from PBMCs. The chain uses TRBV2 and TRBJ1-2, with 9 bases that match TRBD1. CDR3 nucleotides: TGTGCCAGCAGGGCCGGGACAGGGAACTATGGCTACACCTTC. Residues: CASRAGTGNYGYTF.